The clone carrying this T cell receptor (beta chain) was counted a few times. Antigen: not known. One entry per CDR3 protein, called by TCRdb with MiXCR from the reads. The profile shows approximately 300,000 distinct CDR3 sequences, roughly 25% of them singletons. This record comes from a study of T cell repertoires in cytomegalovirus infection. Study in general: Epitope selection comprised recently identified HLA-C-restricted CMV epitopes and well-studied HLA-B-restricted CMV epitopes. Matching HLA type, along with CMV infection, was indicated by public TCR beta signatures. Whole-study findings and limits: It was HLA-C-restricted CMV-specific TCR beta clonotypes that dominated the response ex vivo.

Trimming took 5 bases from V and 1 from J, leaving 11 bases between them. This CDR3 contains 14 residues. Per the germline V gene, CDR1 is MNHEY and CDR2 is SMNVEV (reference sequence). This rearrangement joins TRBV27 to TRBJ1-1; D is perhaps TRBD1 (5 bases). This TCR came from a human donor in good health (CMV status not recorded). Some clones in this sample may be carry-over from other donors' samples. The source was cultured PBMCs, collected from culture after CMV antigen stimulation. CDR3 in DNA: TGTGCCAGCAGTACCTATACAGGGAACACTGAAGCTTTCTTT. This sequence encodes CASSTYTGNTEAFF.